This TCR beta chain emerged from a study of T cell repertoires in cytomegalovirus infection (dated by TCRdb to the late 2010s). Notes on the research overall: The HLA type of each donor mattered for the analysis, because public TCR beta signatures pointed to carriage of CMV infection along with the matching HLA type.

A word on this clonotype: Its antigen is unknown. No base quality information exists; no much larger clone differs at one position.

Cut back by 5 bases and 7 bases, the V and J ends lie 6 bases apart. The CDR3 holds 11 amino acids from the cysteine to the phenylalanine. Of all the DNA, just the CDR3 is kept, 33 bases in frame from base 1. From the germline V gene, CDR1 is MNHEY and CDR2 is SVGAGI. The sample was run on an Illumina HiSeq 1500. TCRdb itself trimmed the public reads at Q25 with fastp, ran MiXCR and retained productive beta chains. Every entry covers one CDR3 protein and lists the most common genes and DNA from its rows. The sample profile shows about 180,000 distinct CDR3 sequences; about 18% of them were found once. Almost 25% of the sample rests with the top ten. The paper as a whole reports these results and caveats: The ex vivo response was dominated by HLA-C-restricted CMV-specific TCR beta clonotypes, which also provided the single most frequent clonotype in two of eight donors. In both this cohort and an independent approximately 350-donor cohort, the cumulative frequency of public TCR beta family members distinguished carriers of CMV infection plus the relevant HLA type.

The TCR was taken from a human donor in good health (CMV status not recorded). Some clones in this sample may be carry-over from other donors' samples. The chain links TRBV6-5 with TRBJ1-5, with the D gene not confidently named. Sequencing was done on a sample of CD8+ T cells from PBMCs. The CDR3 region reads CASSPWQPQHF. The nucleotide sequence is given as TGTGCCAGCAGTCCCTGGCAGCCCCAGCATTTT.